One sample yielded the 11 T cell receptor beta chains listed below, sequenced in a study of CXCR3-negative and CXCR3-positive naive CD8 T cells. UMI labels and 5' RACE were used to prepare the TRB cDNA libraries. TCRdb re-called the 5' RACE reads and shows each CDR3 protein once, DNA omitted. This sample's table has 6,700 or so distinct CDR3 sequences. The specimen was naive CXCR3- CD8+ T cells from blood. Subset denoted: CD45RO-CCR7+CD27+CD95- naive CD8+ T cells lacking CXCR3 (TNR3-). These receptors were obtained from a human donor in good health. Some clones in this sample may be carry-over from other donors' samples.

The J gene is TRBJ2-1, the V gene TRBV27; TCRdb lists TRBD2, though no DNA is available to test this call. The CDR3 loop spans 15 amino acids. Per germline, CDR1 MNHEY and CDR2 SMNVEV (reference sequence). The CDR3 spells CASRDEGTSYNEQFF.

Judged by frequency, this clonotype is medium-sized. V is TRBV6-1 and J is TRBJ2-7. CDR1 is MNHNS, CDR2 SASEGT, per germline. This CDR3 is built from 15 residues. CDR3: CASSDGWQASYEQYF.

This clonotype is deemed medium-sized by its frequency. CDR3 sequence: CSATLEEGSNQPQHF. The gene calls are TRBV20-1 and TRBJ1-5. Germline lookup yields CDR1 DFQATT and CDR2 SNEGSKA (reference sequence). This CDR3 has 15 residues.

This clonotype is called medium-sized based on its frequency. This rearrangement joins TRBV29-1 to TRBJ1-1. CDR1 and CDR2 (germline): SQVTM, ANQGSEA. This CDR3 is built from 13 residues. The CDR3 here is CSVDPATNTEAFF.

V gene TRBV5-1 combines with J gene TRBJ2-7; TCRdb indicates TRBD1, and absent DNA this call remains unverified. This CDR3 comprises 14 residues. CDR1 and CDR2 from the germline V gene are SGHRS and YFSETQ. The CDR3 protein is CASSSPGDPYEQYF.

V gene TRBV5-6 combines with J gene TRBJ2-1. Germline V gene data show CDR1 as SGHDT and CDR2 as YYEEEE. This CDR3 contains 12 residues. CDR3 sequence reads: CASSLAGNKQFF.

V usage is TRBV27 and J usage is TRBJ2-2; TCRdb indicates TRBD2, and absent DNA this call remains unverified. Germline V gene lookup returns CDR1 MNHEY and CDR2 SMNVEV (reference sequence). The CDR3 has 17 residues. CDR3: CASASATSGANTGELFF.

The J gene is TRBJ2-7, the V gene TRBV3-1; TCRdb reports TRBD2, a call that lacks DNA to check it against. The V gene's germline CDR1 is LGHDT and CDR2 YNNKEL (reference sequence). The CDR3 runs to 17 residues. The CDR3 is CASSPTEVGPSSYEQYF.

The V and J genes are TRBV29-1 and TRBJ2-1; the D call from TCRdb, TRBD2, cannot be confirmed without DNA. Germline CDR1 is SQVTM and CDR2 is ANQGSEA. The CDR3 is 15 amino acids. The CDR3 protein is CSVDSGTSVYNEQFF.

This chain joins TRBV6-1 and TRBJ1-1. The CDR3 has 13 residues. Germline CDR1 and CDR2: MNHNS and SASEGT. The CDR3 loop reads CARSGIGRLEAFF.

The J gene is TRBJ2-1, the V gene TRBV5-1; TCRdb indicates TRBD2, and absent DNA this call remains unverified. The CDR3 length is 14 residues. CDR1 SGHRS and CDR2 YFSETQ come from the germline V gene. The CDR3 sequence: CASSLGWASGEQFF.